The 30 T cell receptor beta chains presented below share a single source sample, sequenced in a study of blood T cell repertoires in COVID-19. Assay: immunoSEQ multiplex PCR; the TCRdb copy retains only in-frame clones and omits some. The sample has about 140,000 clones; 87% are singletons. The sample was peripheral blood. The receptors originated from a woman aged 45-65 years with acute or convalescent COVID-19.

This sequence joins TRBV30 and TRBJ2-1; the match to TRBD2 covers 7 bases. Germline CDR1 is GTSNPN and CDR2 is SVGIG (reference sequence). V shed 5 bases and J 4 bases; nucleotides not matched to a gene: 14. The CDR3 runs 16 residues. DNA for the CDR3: TGTGCCTGGGCCAACCTCCTAAGCGGGACTTACAATGAGCAGTTCTTC. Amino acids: CAWANLLSGTYNEQFF.

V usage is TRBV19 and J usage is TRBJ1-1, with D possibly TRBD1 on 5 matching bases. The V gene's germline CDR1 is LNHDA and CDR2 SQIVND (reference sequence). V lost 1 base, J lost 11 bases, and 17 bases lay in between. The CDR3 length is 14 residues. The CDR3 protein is CASSIGQPSTGAFF. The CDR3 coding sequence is TGTGCCAGTAGTATAGGACAGCCCTCGACCGGGGCTTTCTTT. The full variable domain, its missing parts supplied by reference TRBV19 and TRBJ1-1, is DGGITQSPKYLFRKEGQNVTLSCEQNLNHDAMYWYRQDPGQGLRLIYYSQIVNDFQKGDIAEGYSVSREKKESFPLTVTSAQKNPTAFYLCASSIGQPSTGAFFGQGTRLTVV.

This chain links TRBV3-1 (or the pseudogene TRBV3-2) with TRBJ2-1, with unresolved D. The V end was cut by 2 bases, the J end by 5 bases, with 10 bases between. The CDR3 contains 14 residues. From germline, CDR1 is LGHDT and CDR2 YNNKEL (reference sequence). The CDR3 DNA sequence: TGTGCCAGCAGCCAAATAGATACCGACAATGAGCAGTTCTTC. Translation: CASSQIDTDNEQFF.

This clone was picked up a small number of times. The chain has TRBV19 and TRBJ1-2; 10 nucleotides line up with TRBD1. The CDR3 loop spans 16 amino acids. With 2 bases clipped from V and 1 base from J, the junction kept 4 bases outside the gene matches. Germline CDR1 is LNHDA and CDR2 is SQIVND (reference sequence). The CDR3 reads CASSIRGDRGNYGYTF. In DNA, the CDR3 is TGTGCCAGTAGTATACGAGGGGACAGGGGTAACTATGGCTACACCTTC.

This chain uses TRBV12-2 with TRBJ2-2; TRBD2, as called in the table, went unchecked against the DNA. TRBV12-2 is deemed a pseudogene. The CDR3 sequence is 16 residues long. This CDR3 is CASRLGGLAGRGELFF. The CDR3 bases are TGTGCAAGTCGCTTAGGCGGACTAGCGGGACGCGGGGAGCTGTTTTTT.

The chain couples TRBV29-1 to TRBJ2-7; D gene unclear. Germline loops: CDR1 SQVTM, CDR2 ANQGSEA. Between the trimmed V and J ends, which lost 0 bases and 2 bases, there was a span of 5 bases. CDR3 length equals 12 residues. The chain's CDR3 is CSVEDPAYEQYF. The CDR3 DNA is TGCAGCGTTGAAGATCCCGCCTACGAGCAGTACTTC.

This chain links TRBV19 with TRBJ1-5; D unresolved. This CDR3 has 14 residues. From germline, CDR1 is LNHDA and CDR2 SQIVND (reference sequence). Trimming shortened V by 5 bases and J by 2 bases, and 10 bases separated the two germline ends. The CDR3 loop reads CASSPGWGNQPQHF. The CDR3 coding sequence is TGTGCCAGTAGTCCGGGGTGGGGCAATCAGCCCCAGCATTTT.

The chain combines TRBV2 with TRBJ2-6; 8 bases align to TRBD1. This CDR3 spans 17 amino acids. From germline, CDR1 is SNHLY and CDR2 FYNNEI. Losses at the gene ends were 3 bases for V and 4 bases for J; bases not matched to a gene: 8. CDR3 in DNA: TGTGCCAGCAGTGACCCAGGGGGCGAACCGGGGGCCAACGTCCTGACTTTC. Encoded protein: CASSDPGGEPGANVLTF.

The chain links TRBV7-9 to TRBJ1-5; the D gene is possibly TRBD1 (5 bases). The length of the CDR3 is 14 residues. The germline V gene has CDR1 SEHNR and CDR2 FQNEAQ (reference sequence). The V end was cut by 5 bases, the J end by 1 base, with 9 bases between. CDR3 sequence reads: CASSGRDSNQPQHF. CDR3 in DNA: TGTGCCAGCAGCGGGAGGGACAGCAATCAGCCCCAGCATTTT.

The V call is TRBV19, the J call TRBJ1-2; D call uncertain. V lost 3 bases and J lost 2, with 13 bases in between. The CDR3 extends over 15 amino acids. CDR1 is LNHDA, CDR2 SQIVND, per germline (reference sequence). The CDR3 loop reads CASSMELQSNYGYTF. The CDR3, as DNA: TGTGCCAGTAGTATGGAGCTCCAATCCAACTATGGCTACACCTTC. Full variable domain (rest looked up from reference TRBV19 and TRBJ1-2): DGGITQSPKYLFRKEGQNVTLSCEQNLNHDAMYWYRQDPGQGLRLIYYSQIVNDFQKGDIAEGYSVSREKKESFPLTVTSAQKNPTAFYLCASSMELQSNYGYTFGSGTRLTVV.

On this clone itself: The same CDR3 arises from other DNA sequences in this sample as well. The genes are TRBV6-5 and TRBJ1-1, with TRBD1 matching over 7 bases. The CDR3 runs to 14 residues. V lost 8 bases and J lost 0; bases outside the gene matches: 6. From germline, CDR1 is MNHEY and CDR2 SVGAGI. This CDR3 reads CASSRTGMNTEAFF. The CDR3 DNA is TGTGCCAGCTCCCGGACAGGAATGAACACTGAAGCTTTCTTT.

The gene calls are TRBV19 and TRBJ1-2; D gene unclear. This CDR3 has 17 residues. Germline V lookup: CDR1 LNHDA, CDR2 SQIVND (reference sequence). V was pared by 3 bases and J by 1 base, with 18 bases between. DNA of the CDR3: TGTGCCAGTAGTATGATCTTTGGACTGGGATTTAACTATGGCTACACCTTC. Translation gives CASSMIFGLGFNYGYTF.

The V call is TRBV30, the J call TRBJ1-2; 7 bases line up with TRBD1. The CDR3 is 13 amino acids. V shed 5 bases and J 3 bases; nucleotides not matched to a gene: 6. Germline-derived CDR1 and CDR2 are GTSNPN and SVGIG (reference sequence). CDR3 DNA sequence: TGTGCCTGGGGAGACACAGGGGACTATGGCTACACCTTC. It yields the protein CAWGDTGDYGYTF.

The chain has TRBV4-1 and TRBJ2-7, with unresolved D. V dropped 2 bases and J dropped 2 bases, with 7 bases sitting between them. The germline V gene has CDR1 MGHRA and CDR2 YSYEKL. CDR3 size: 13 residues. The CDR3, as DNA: TGCGCCAGCAGCCAACGGGTTACCTACGAGCAGTACTTC. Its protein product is CASSQRVTYEQYF.

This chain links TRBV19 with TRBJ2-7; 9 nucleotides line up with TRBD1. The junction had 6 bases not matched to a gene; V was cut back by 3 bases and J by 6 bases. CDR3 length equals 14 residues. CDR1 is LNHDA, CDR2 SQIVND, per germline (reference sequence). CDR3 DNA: TGTGCCAGTAGTATTATGACAGGGGGAGGCGAGCAGTACTTC. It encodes CASSIMTGGGEQYF.

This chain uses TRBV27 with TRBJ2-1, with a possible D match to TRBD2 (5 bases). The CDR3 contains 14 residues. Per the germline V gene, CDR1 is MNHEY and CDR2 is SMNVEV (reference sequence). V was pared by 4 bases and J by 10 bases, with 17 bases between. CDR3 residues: CASSSLSQEEEQFF. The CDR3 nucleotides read TGTGCCAGCAGTTCCCTGTCGCAGGAGGAGGAGCAGTTCTTC.

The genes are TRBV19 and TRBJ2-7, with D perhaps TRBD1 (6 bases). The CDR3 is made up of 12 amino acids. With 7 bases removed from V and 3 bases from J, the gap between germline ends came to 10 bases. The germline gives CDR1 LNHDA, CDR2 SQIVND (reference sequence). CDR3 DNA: TGTGCCAGTAATGGACAGAACTACGAGCAGTACTTC. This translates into CASNGQNYEQYF.

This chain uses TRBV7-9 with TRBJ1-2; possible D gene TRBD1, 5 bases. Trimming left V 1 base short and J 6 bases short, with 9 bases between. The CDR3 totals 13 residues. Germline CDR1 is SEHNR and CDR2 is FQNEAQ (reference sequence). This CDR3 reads CASSLGRVDGYTF. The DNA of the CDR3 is TGTGCCAGCAGCTTAGGCAGGGTAGATGGCTACACCTTC.

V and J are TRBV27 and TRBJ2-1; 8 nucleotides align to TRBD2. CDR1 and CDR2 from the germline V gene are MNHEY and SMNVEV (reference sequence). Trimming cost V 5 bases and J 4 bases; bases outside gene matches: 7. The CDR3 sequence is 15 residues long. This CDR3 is CASSVSGGPYNEQFF. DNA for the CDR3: TGTGCCAGCAGTGTAAGCGGGGGACCTTACAATGAGCAGTTCTTC.

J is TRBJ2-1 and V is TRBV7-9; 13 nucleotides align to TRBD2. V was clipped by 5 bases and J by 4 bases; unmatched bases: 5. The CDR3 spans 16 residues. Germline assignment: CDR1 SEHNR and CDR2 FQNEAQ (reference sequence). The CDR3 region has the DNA TGTGCCAGCAGCCCAACTAGCGGGAGGGCTTACAATGAGCAGTTCTTC. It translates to CASSPTSGRAYNEQFF. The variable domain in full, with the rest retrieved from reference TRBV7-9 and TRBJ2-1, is DTGVSQNPRHKITKRGQNVTFRCDPISEHNRLYWYRQTLGQGPEFLTYFQNEAQLEKSRLLSDRFSAERPKGSFSTLEIQRTEQGDSAMYLCASSPTSGRAYNEQFFGPGTRLTVL.

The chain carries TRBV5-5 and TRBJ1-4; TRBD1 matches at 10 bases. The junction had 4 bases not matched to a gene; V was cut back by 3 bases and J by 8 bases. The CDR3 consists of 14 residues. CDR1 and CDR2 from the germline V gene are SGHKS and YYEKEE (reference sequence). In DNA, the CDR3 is TGTGCCAGCAGCTCGGGACAGGGGTGGGAAAAACTGTTTTTT. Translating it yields CASSSGQGWEKLFF.

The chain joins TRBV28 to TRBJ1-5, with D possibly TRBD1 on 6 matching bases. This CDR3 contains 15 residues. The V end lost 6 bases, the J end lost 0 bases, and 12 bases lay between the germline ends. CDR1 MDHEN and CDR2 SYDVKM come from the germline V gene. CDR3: CASSDRTPSNQPQHF. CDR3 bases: TGTGCCAGCAGCGACAGGACACCTAGCAATCAGCCCCAGCATTTT.

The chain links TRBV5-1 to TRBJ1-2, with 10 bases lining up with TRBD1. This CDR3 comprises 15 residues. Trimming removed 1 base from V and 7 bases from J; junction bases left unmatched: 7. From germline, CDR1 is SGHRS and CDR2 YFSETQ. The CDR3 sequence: CASSLRGTGDSGYTF. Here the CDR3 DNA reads TGCGCCAGCAGCTTGAGAGGGACAGGGGACAGTGGCTACACCTTC.

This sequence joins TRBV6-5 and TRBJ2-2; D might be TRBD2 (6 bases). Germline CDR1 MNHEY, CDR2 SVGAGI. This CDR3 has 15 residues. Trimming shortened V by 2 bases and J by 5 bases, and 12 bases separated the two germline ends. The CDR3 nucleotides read TGTGCCAGCAGTTACCCGACCGGAGGGACCGGGGAGCTGTTTTTT. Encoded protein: CASSYPTGGTGELFF.

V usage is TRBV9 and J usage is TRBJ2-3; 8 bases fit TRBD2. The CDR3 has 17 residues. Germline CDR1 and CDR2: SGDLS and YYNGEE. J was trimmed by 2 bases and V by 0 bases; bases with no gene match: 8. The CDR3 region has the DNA TGTGCCAGCAGCGTAGGGGCGTCAGCGGGGGCCACAGATACGCAGTATTTT. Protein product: CASSVGASAGATDTQYF. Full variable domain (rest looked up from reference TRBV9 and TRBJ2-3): DSGVTQTPKHLITATGQRVTLRCSPRSGDLSVYWYQQSLDQGLQFLIQYYNGEERAKGNILERFSAQQFPDLHSELNLSSLELGDSALYFCASSVGASAGATDTQYFGPGTRLTVL.

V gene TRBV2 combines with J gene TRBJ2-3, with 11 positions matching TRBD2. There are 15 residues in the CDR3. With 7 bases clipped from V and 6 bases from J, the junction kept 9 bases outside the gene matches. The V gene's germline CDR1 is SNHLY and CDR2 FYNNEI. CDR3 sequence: CASILLAGGGDTQYF. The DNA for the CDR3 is TGTGCCAGCATTCTTCTAGCGGGAGGTGGGGATACGCAGTATTTT.

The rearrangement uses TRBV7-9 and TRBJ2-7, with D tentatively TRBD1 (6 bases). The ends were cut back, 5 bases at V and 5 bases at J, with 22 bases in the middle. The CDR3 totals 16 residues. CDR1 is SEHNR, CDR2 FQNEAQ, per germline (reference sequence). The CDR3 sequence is CASSTRGHLQGHEQYF. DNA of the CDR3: TGTGCCAGCAGCACCAGGGGCCACCTACAGGGCCACGAGCAGTACTTC.

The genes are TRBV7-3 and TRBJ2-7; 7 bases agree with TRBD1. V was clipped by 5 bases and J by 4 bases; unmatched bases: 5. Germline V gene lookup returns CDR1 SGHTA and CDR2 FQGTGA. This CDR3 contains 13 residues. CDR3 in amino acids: CASSRDSRYEQYF. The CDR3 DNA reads TGTGCCAGCAGCCGGGACAGCCGTTACGAGCAGTACTTC.

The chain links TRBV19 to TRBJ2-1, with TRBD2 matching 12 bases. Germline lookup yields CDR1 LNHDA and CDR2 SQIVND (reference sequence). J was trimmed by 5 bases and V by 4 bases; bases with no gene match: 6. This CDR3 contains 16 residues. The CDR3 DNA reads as TGTGCCAGTAGTAAGACTAGCGGGGGTAGTCACAATGAGCAGTTCTTC. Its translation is CASSKTSGGSHNEQFF.

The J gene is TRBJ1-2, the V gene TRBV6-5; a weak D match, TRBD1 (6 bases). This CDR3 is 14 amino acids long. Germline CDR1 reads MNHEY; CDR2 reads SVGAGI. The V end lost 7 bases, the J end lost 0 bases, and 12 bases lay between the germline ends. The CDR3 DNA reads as TGTGCCAGCACACAAACAGGGACTAACTATGGCTACACCTTC. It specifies CASTQTGTNYGYTF.